The present entry profiles one T cell receptor beta chain with its context. Its recognized antigen is unknown. Within one base of it there is no much larger clone, and no base qualities were kept. TCRbeta CDR3 regions were amplified from genomic DNA using the immunoSEQ Assay, a bias-controlled multiplex PCR. As for the original processing: The number of nucleated cells in each sample was estimated from the amplification of reference gene primers within the assay. To quantify the absolute abundance of each unique TCRbeta CDR3 rearrangement, sequence reads were collapsed and filtered. For each sample, productive Simpson clonality was calculated as the square root of Simpson's diversity index over productive rearrangements. The table comes from immuneACCESS by way of TCRdb, which keeps in-frame sequences with V and J called. Part of the clones is missing from these tables; in studies checked, under half for an unresolved V gene and the rest for unknown reasons. Clonal size and the V and J genes are those of that table, whereas D and trimming came from the DNA. The sample data list hundreds of thousands of clones, and around 90% of these were observed just once. The top ten hold roughly a tenth of the sample.

At one collaborating source in Seattle, patients were enrolled during active infection and were followed longitudinally through the course of disease. Each collaborating institution followed its own protocols to collect whole blood in K2EDTA tubes. For TCRbeta analysis, collaborators shipped samples in one of three forms: frozen whole blood, isolated PBMCs, or DNA extracted from either of those sample types. These data are taken from a study of blood T cell repertoires in COVID-19 (TCRdb year 2020). Some background on the complete study: Samples covering the acute and convalescent phases of COVID-19 were provided by collaborators in the United States, Italy and Spain. The prospective study material was composed of cDNA or gDNA derived from T cells, B-cell-depleted T cells, or PBMCs. The dataset comprised deeply sampled blood TCRbeta repertoires from subjects exposed to, actively infected with, or recovered from COVID-19. The repertoires were released in a freely available public database meant as a resource for research on the immune response to SARS-CoV-2. Samples were obtained from the ongoing ImmuneRACE study (first 160 participants) and from about 1,300 subjects provided by 6 global collaborators. A de-identified subject ID, COVID-19 status, age in years and sex were almost always included in the sample metadata. Where HLA class I and class II types were available, the types were taken from metadata supplied by the sample provider, not from assay-based typing. The paper as a whole reports these results and caveats: The amount of clinical and demographic metadata varied by source and participant and was provided uncurated.

CDR1 and CDR2 were assigned from the germline V gene as SQVTM and ANQGSEA. The junction shows trimming of 4 bases on V and 5 bases on J, plus 15 bases between the germline ends. From the cysteine through the phenylalanine, the CDR3 covers 13 amino acids. The CDR3 DNA has 39 bases and is translated from base 1. This TCR came from a woman in her sixties or seventies with COVID-19, enrolled during active disease. The chain employs TRBV29-1 and TRBJ2-7; TRBD1 is a weak D gene call, 6 bases matching. The source material was peripheral blood. The CDR3 corresponds to CSVGDNRVHEQYF. In nucleotides, the sequence is TGCAGCGTTGGAGATAACAGGGTCCACGAGCAGTACTTC.